These 13 T cell receptor beta chains originate from one sample sequenced in a study of Ad26.COV2.S vaccination and SARS-CoV-2 variants. Produced via immunoSEQ multiplex PCR; TCRdb's table is partial and in-frame only. This sample yields about 350,000 clones, of which under 95% are seen a single time; around 4.2% belongs to the top ten. This material consisted of peripheral blood, taken after recovery from COVID-19. These receptors were collected from a human donor who had recovered from COVID-19.

This chain joins TRBV10-3 and TRBJ2-3, with 10 nucleotides matching TRBD2. The V segment lost 6 bases and the J segment 2 bases; nucleotides outside the gene matches: 5. This CDR3 is built from 15 residues. Germline CDR1 reads ENHRY; CDR2 reads SYGVKD. CDR3 bases: TGTGCCATCAGAGAGCGGGGGGGCAACACAGATACGCAGTATTTT. Protein: CAIRERGGNTDTQYF.

The chain is built from TRBV2 and TRBJ2-1; the D gene is possibly TRBD2 (6 bases). The germline CDR1 and CDR2 sequences are SNHLY and FYNNEI. The CDR3 extends over 13 amino acids. Trimming removed 5 bases from V and 8 bases from J, with 13 bases in between. CDR3 nucleotide sequence: TGTGCCAGCAGTCAGGATACTAGCTATGAGCAGTTCTTC. This sequence encodes CASSQDTSYEQFF. Together with reference TRBV2 and TRBJ2-1, the CDR3 gives the full variable domain: EPEVTQTPSHQVTQMGQEVILRCVPISNHLYFYWYRQILGQKVEFLVSFYNNEISEKSEIFDDQFSVERPDGSNFTLKIRSTKLEDSAMYFCASSQDTSYEQFFGPGTRLTVL.

The chain couples TRBV5-1 to TRBJ2-7; D possibly uses TRBD1 or TRBD2 (5 bases each). V dropped 3 bases and J dropped 9 bases, with 16 bases sitting between them. There are 13 residues in the CDR3. CDR1 and CDR2 from the germline V gene are SGHRS and YFSETQ. The CDR3 region is CASSSGRQLGQYF. The CDR3 DNA reads TGCGCCAGCAGCTCGGGACGGCAGCTAGGGCAGTACTTC.

The rearrangement uses TRBV2 and TRBJ1-1, with unresolved D. Germline values: CDR1 SNHLY, CDR2 FYNNEI. The CDR3 contains 11 residues. The V end was cut by 7 bases, the J end by 6 bases, with 9 bases between. The CDR3: CASIVLPEAFF. The DNA of the CDR3 is TGTGCCAGCATAGTGCTCCCTGAAGCTTTCTTT.

A few counts support this clone. V gene TRBV14 combines with J gene TRBJ1-2; no clear D. Germline-derived CDR1 and CDR2 are SGHDN and FVKESK. The CDR3 covers 13 residues. Trimming took off 1 base at V and 8 bases at J, with 11 bases between the two ends. CDR3 sequence reads: CASSQVSVGGYTF. Here the CDR3 DNA reads TGTGCCAGCAGCCAAGTGTCCGTGGGGGGCTACACCTTC.

The J gene is TRBJ1-1, the V gene TRBV9; D gene unclear. Germline V lookup: CDR1 SGDLS, CDR2 YYNGEE. Deletions cut 2 bases from V and 2 bases from J, with 7 bases between. The CDR3 sequence is 13 residues long. CDR3 loop: CASSVQSNTEAFF. DNA of the CDR3: TGTGCCAGCAGCGTGCAGAGTAACACTGAAGCTTTCTTT.

The gene calls are TRBV14 and TRBJ2-7; D unresolved. The CDR3 consists of 13 residues. CDR1 and CDR2 from the germline V gene are SGHDN and FVKESK. V lost 4 bases, J lost 2 bases, and 9 bases lay in between. The CDR3 loop is CASSLGFTYEQYF. The CDR3 DNA reads TGTGCCAGCAGCCTCGGGTTTACCTACGAGCAGTACTTC.

This clone was seen once. V is TRBV19 and J is TRBJ1-1, with TRBD1 as a possible D gene (6 bases). There are 14 residues in the CDR3. V was shortened by 3 bases and J by 4 bases, with 12 bases between the two germline ends. The germline V gene encodes CDR1 LNHDA and CDR2 SQIVND (reference sequence). CDR3 amino acids: CASSIARGGTEAFF. The CDR3 bases are TGTGCCAGTAGTATCGCCAGGGGAGGCACTGAAGCTTTCTTT.

This clone occurred a few times. V gene TRBV9 combines with J gene TRBJ2-7; 7 bases are shared with TRBD1. This CDR3 has 14 amino acids. V trimming: 3 bases; J trimming: 0 bases; junction bases outside the gene matches: 3. Germline V gives CDR1 SGDLS, CDR2 YYNGEE. The CDR3 reads CASSAQGSSYEQYF. DNA for the CDR3: TGTGCCAGCAGCGCACAGGGGAGCTCCTACGAGCAGTACTTC.

The V and J genes are TRBV3-1 (or the pseudogene TRBV3-2) and TRBJ1-1; possible D gene TRBD1, 5 bases. The CDR3 runs to 15 residues. The V and J ends lost 2 bases and 0 bases respectively, with 10 bases between them. Germline assignment: CDR1 LGHDT and CDR2 YNNKEL (reference sequence). CDR3: CASSQTRQMNTEAFF. CDR3 in DNA: TGTGCCAGCAGCCAAACTCGACAGATGAACACTGAAGCTTTCTTT.

In its sample, this clone was seen once. The rearrangement joins TRBV5-1 to TRBJ2-2; unclear D gene. The CDR3 totals 13 residues. The V end was cut by 0 bases, the J end by 4 bases, with 4 bases between. Germline V CDR1 and CDR2: SGHRS, YFSETQ. The chain's CDR3 is CASSLVLTGELFF. In DNA, the CDR3 is TGCGCCAGCAGCTTGGTTCTCACCGGGGAGCTGTTTTTT. The variable domain in full, completed from reference TRBV5-1 and TRBJ2-2, reads KAGVTQTPRYLIKTRGQQVTLSCSPISGHRSVSWYQQTPGQGLQFLFEYFSETQRNKGNFPGRFSGRQFSNSRSEMNVSTLELGDSALYLCASSLVLTGELFFGEGSRLTVL.

This sequence joins TRBV6-1 and TRBJ2-2, with D possibly matching TRBD2 (5 bases). Germline-derived CDR1 and CDR2 are MNHNS and SASEGT. The CDR3 consists of 16 residues. V lost 3 bases and J 5 bases, leaving 16 bases between the germline ends. The CDR3 nucleotides are TGTGCCAGCAGTGACCTGAGGGTCGCCGGTACCGGGGAGCTGTTTTTT. This sequence encodes CASSDLRVAGTGELFF.

The chain recombines TRBV2 with TRBJ2-5, with 9 bases that match TRBD1. CDR1 is SNHLY and CDR2 is FYNNEI in the germline V gene. V gave up 8 bases and J gave up 3 bases; unmatched junction bases: 4. The CDR3 has 13 amino acids. The CDR3 nucleotides are TGTGCCAGCGTTTGGACAGGGGAAGAGACCCAGTACTTC. Translated, it gives CASVWTGEETQYF.